Following are 27 T cell receptor beta chains from one sample sequenced in a study of blood T cell repertoires in COVID-19 (dated by TCRdb to 2020 to 2022). The library was produced with the immunoSEQ multiplex PCR assay. TCRdb holds this immuneACCESS table with in-frame rearrangements only. Some clones are missing; in checked studies, unresolved V genes explain under half, and the rest has no known cause. The sample data list over 150,000 clones, and roughly 84% of these were observed just once. The ten most abundant clones make up over 12% of the sample. Sequenced: peripheral blood. The source is a man aged 18 to 29 with active or convalescent COVID-19.

The gene calls are TRBV5-5 and TRBJ2-5; D call uncertain. The germline V gene has CDR1 SGHKS and CDR2 YYEKEE (reference sequence). V dropped 0 bases and J dropped 5 bases, with 11 bases sitting between them. The CDR3 extends over 14 amino acids. The CDR3 DNA follows: TGTGCCAGCAGCTTGGGAATTAACGAGGAGACCCAGTACTTC. This sequence encodes CASSLGINEETQYF.

This clone was seen a handful of times. The V gene is TRBV19, the J gene TRBJ1-1; 8 bases line up with TRBD1. The CDR3 contains 15 residues. The V segment lost 1 base and the J segment 3 bases; nucleotides outside the gene matches: 4. From germline, CDR1 is LNHDA and CDR2 SQIVND (reference sequence). The CDR3 nucleotides read TGTGCCAGTAGTATAGGCCCAGGGGGCTACACTGAAGCTTTCTTT. It translates to CASSIGPGGYTEAFF.

This chain uses TRBV9 with TRBJ1-3, with TRBD1 identical over 8 bases. CDR1 and CDR2 from the germline V gene are SGDLS and YYNGEE. Trimming took 4 bases from V and 2 from J; bases not matched to a gene: 11. This CDR3 region has 17 residues. CDR3 coding DNA: TGTGCCAGCAGCCCCCATAGACAGGGGAGAACTGGAAACACCATATATTTT. It codes for CASSPHRQGRTGNTIYF.

The chain uses TRBV27 and TRBJ1-4; the D gene is possibly TRBD1 (5 bases). From germline, CDR1 is MNHEY and CDR2 SMNVEV (reference sequence). The length of the CDR3 is 14 residues. V lost 8 bases and J 7 bases, leaving 17 bases between the germline ends. The CDR3 sequence is CASSPWGEVEKLFF. The CDR3 region has the DNA TGTGCCAGCTCCCCATGGGGGGAGGTTGAAAAACTGTTTTTT.

This chain joins TRBV5-6 and TRBJ1-3; 10 nucleotides line up with TRBD1. V trimming: 4 bases; J trimming: 4 bases; junction bases outside the gene matches: 5. Per germline, CDR1 SGHDT and CDR2 YYEEEE. The CDR3 spans 15 residues. The CDR3 DNA reads TGTGCCAGCAGCAACGACAGGGGGCTAGGAAACACCATATATTTT. Translated: CASSNDRGLGNTIYF. The variable domain in full, with the rest retrieved from reference TRBV5-6 and TRBJ1-3, is DAGVTQSPTHLIKTRGQQVTLRCSPKSGHDTVSWYQQALGQGPQFIFQYYEEEERQRGNFPDRFSGHQFPNYSSELNVNALLLGDSALYLCASSNDRGLGNTIYFGEGSWLTVV.

V gene TRBV11-2 combines with J gene TRBJ2-2, with TRBD2 identical over 12 bases. Germline CDR1 is SGHAT and CDR2 is FQNNGV. The CDR3 has 17 amino acids. The V gene end was trimmed by 5 bases and the J gene end by 0 bases; junction bases not matched to a gene: 4. CDR3 region: CASSTRTSGANTGELFF. CDR3 bases: TGTGCCAGCAGCACCCGGACTAGCGGGGCGAACACCGGGGAGCTGTTTTTT.

This chain uses TRBV7-2 with TRBJ1-2; possibly TRBD1 for D (6 bases). The V gene's germline CDR1 is SGHTA and CDR2 FQGNSA. The CDR3 spans 13 residues. V gave up 5 bases and J gave up 6 bases, with 13 bases separating them. The CDR3 here is CASSPQGFHGYTF. Here the CDR3 DNA reads TGTGCCAGCAGCCCGCAGGGGTTTCATGGCTACACCTTC.

With regard to this clone: The sample carries other DNA sequences with the same CDR3. This CDR3 is CASREGLAGSYEQYF. The CDR3 DNA reads TGTGCCAGCAGGGAGGGACTAGCGGGCTCCTACGAGCAGTACTTC. This chain connects TRBV5-4 to TRBJ2-7, with TRBD2 matching 12 bases. J was trimmed by 0 bases and V by 5 bases; bases with no gene match: 3. The CDR3 contains 15 residues. Germline assignment: CDR1 SGHNT and CDR2 YYREEE (reference sequence).

The rearrangement joins TRBV10-3 to TRBJ2-7; D is possibly TRBD2 (5 bases). The CDR3 runs 16 residues. Trimming removed 3 bases at V and 3 bases at J, with 18 bases between. Germline loops: CDR1 ENHRY, CDR2 SYGVKD. CDR3 DNA: TGTGCCATCAGTGAAGACGGAGGAAACCCCAGCTACGAGCAGTACTTC. This translates into CAISEDGGNPSYEQYF.

This chain links TRBV18 with TRBJ1-1, with D uncertain. CDR1 is KGHSH, CDR2 LQKENI, per germline. V lost 3 bases, J lost 0 bases, and 8 bases lay in between. This CDR3 is 14 amino acids long. The CDR3 sequence is CASSPSGLNTEAFF. Here the CDR3 DNA reads TGTGCCAGCTCACCGAGTGGGCTGAACACTGAAGCTTTCTTT. The whole variable domain, filled in from reference TRBV18 and TRBJ1-1, reads NAGVMQNPRHLVRRRGQEARLRCSPMKGHSHVYWYRQLPEEGLKFMVYLQKENIIDESGMPKERFSAEFPKEGPSILRIQQVVRGDSAAYFCASSPSGLNTEAFFGQGTRLTVV.

The chain combines TRBV11-2 with TRBJ1-1; TRBD1 matches 8 bases. The CDR3 totals 15 residues. The germline V gene has CDR1 SGHAT and CDR2 FQNNGV. J lost 4 bases, V lost 2 bases, and 6 bases had no gene match. The CDR3 nucleotides are TGTGCCAGCAGCTTACAGGGGGCAGGGATCACTGAAGCTTTCTTT. It yields the protein CASSLQGAGITEAFF.

This CDR3 is CASRRQGQGNTIYF. CDR3 nucleotide sequence: TGTGCCAGCAGGCGACAGGGGCAGGGAAACACCATATATTTT. The chain couples TRBV6-5 to TRBJ1-3; 8 bases agree with TRBD1. The CDR3 has 14 amino acids. Unmatched junction bases numbered 5, after V lost 6 bases and J lost 4 bases. Germline values: CDR1 MNHEY, CDR2 SVGAGI.

The chain has TRBV6-5 and TRBJ2-7; D gene ambiguous. This CDR3 contains 15 residues. Looked up from germline, CDR1 is MNHEY and CDR2 is SVGAGI. With 5 bases removed from V and 7 bases from J, the gap between germline ends came to 21 bases. CDR3 nucleotides: TGTGCCAGCAGTAAACCCGGCCCTCAGGTCGGAGAGCAGTACTTC. Residues: CASSKPGPQVGEQYF.

The CDR3 bases are TGTGCCAGCAGTCTTGGGACAGGGTACAATGAGCAGTTCTTC. Amino acids: CASSLGTGYNEQFF. The chain links TRBV6-5 to TRBJ2-1; 9 bases align to TRBD1. V lost 5 bases to trimming and J lost 4 bases; unmatched junction nucleotides: 3. In germline, CDR1 is MNHEY, CDR2 SVGAGI. The CDR3 loop spans 14 amino acids.

V usage is TRBV5-6 and J usage is TRBJ1-2, with TRBD1 matching 7 bases. Germline trimming cut 0 bases from V and 5 bases from J; bases unmatched to any gene: 7. From germline, CDR1 is SGHDT and CDR2 YYEEEE. CDR3 length equals 15 residues. The chain's CDR3 is CASSLGQGISYGYTF. The CDR3 DNA sequence: TGTGCCAGCAGCTTGGGACAGGGAATTTCGTATGGCTACACCTTC.

The gene calls are TRBV28 and TRBJ2-1, with a tentative D call TRBD2 (6 bases). Trimming took off 3 bases at V and 3 bases at J, with 9 bases between the two ends. Germline assignment: CDR1 MDHEN and CDR2 SYDVKM. The CDR3 sequence is 14 residues long. As DNA, the CDR3 is TGTGCCAGCAGTTTTGGCGGGGTCTACAATGAGCAGTTCTTC. The encoded protein is CASSFGGVYNEQFF.

This clone was found a few times. The chain joins TRBV28 to TRBJ1-6, with D maybe TRBD1 (5 bases). V was trimmed by 3 bases and J by 8 bases, leaving 11 bases between them. Germline CDR1 is MDHEN and CDR2 is SYDVKM. The length of the CDR3 is 14 residues. The CDR3 reads CASSLTATYSPLHF. CDR3 coding DNA: TGTGCCAGCAGTTTGACAGCAACCTATTCACCCCTCCACTTT.

This clone was observed a few times. This chain links TRBV6-1 with TRBJ2-5; 9 bases map to TRBD1. V shed 3 bases, J shed 4 bases, and the junction held 3 bases outside the gene matches. Germline V gene data show CDR1 as MNHNS and CDR2 as SASEGT. The CDR3 consists of 14 residues. CDR3 amino acids: CASSETGGLETQYF. CDR3 DNA: TGTGCCAGCAGTGAGACAGGGGGACTAGAGACCCAGTACTTC.

The gene calls are TRBV6-2 or TRBV6-3 and TRBJ1-5, with D possibly TRBD1 on 5 matching bases. This CDR3 is built from 16 residues. Trimming took off 2 bases at V and 2 bases at J, with 13 bases between the two ends. Per germline, CDR1 MNHEY and CDR2 SVGEGT. CDR3 nucleotide sequence: TGTGCCAGCAGTTACGGTGGGGCGGCGGGCAATCAGCCCCAGCATTTT. This sequence encodes CASSYGGAAGNQPQHF.

V gene TRBV24-1 combines with J gene TRBJ2-1; tentative D call: TRBD1 (6 bases). The V and J ends lost 3 bases and 6 bases respectively, with 8 bases between them. Germline CDR1 KGHDR, CDR2 SFDVKD. This CDR3 region has 13 residues. CDR3 sequence: CATSDPTGNEQFF. The CDR3 DNA reads as TGTGCCACCAGTGATCCGACAGGCAATGAGCAGTTCTTC.

The V call is TRBV28, the J call TRBJ1-6; perhaps TRBD1 as D (5 bases). CDR3 length equals 15 residues. Between the trimmed V and J ends, which lost 0 bases and 8 bases, there was a span of 11 bases. CDR1 is MDHEN, CDR2 SYDVKM, per germline. The CDR3 loop is CASSLWGRADSPLHF. The CDR3 DNA reads TGTGCCAGCAGTTTATGGGGCAGGGCTGATTCACCCCTCCACTTT. Using reference TRBV28 and TRBJ1-6 for the parts outside the CDR3, the full variable domain is DVKVTQSSRYLVKRTGEKVFLECVQDMDHENMFWYRQDPGLGLRLIYFSYDVKMKEKGDIPEGYSVSREKKERFSLILESASTNQTSMYLCASSLWGRADSPLHFGNGTRLTVT.

The chain employs TRBV11-2 and TRBJ2-1; the match to TRBD2 covers 7 bases. The CDR3 has 14 amino acids. Unmatched junction bases numbered 5, after V lost 0 bases and J lost 9 bases. Germline CDR1 is SGHAT and CDR2 is FQNNGV. CDR3 nucleotides: TGTGCCAGCAGCTTAGATGCGGCTAGCGGTGAGCAGTTCTTC. It translates to CASSLDAASGEQFF.

The chain carries TRBV29-1 and TRBJ2-3; 10 nucleotides agree with TRBD1. Trimming took 7 bases from V and 3 from J; bases not matched to a gene: 7. CDR1 and CDR2 (germline): SQVTM, ANQGSEA. The CDR3 consists of 14 residues. The CDR3 reads CSARDRGMTDTQYF. The CDR3 DNA sequence: TGCAGCGCCAGGGACAGGGGTATGACAGATACGCAGTATTTT.

This chain joins TRBV18 and TRBJ2-5; D possibly corresponds to TRBD2 (6 bases). The CDR3 consists of 13 residues. Germline-derived CDR1 and CDR2 are KGHSH and LQKENI. The germline V and J ends were trimmed by 1 base and 5 bases, with 8 bases remaining between them. CDR3 loop: CASSPRSGETQYF. The CDR3 DNA reads TGTGCCAGCTCACCACGAAGCGGGGAGACCCAGTACTTC.

The chain recombines TRBV27 with TRBJ2-7; the match to TRBD1 covers 8 bases. CDR1 is MNHEY, CDR2 SMNVEV, per germline (reference sequence). Trimming took 3 bases from V and 5 from J; bases not matched to a gene: 6. This CDR3 is 14 amino acids long. CDR3 amino acids: CASSLQGARHEQYF. The CDR3 region has the DNA TGTGCCAGCAGTTTGCAGGGGGCGCGCCACGAGCAGTACTTC.

The chain employs TRBV19 and TRBJ2-1, with a tentative D call TRBD2 (6 bases). Germline values: CDR1 LNHDA, CDR2 SQIVND (reference sequence). The CDR3 is 14 amino acids. V lost 3 bases to trimming and J lost 7 bases, with 13 bases between them. CDR3 loop: CASSMSGVWNEQFF. As DNA, the CDR3 is TGTGCCAGTAGTATGTCGGGGGTCTGGAATGAGCAGTTCTTC.

V and J are TRBV7-9 and TRBJ1-1; D possibly corresponds to TRBD1 (6 bases). V was cut by 2 bases and J by 6 bases, with 19 bases left in between. The CDR3 has 16 amino acids. Germline-derived CDR1 and CDR2 are SEHNR and FQNEAQ (reference sequence). As DNA, the CDR3 is TGTGCCAGCAGCTTATCGCCAGGGGAGAAAGAGGCTGAAGCTTTCTTT. This translates into CASSLSPGEKEAEAFF.